The clone carrying this TCR beta chain was counted many times. The entry originates in a study of molecular identifiers for immune sequencing clone quantification. Trimming pared 0 bases from V and 9 bases from J, leaving 15 bases between. CDR3 length: 15 residues. Germline-derived CDR1 and CDR2 are LGHNA and YSLEER. One entry per CDR3 protein, called by TCRdb with MiXCR from the PCR reads. The table includes some 89,000 distinct CDR3 sequences, 20% to 25% detected once. This sequence joins TRBV4-3 and TRBJ2-1; no clear D gene. The sequence derives from a human donor in good health. Some libraries in this study had Jurkat cell RNA spiked in. Specimen: naive CD8+ T cells from blood, with Jurkat cell RNA spiked in. The subset: FACS-sorted CD8+CD4-CCR7+CD45RA+ naive T cells. In nucleotides, the CDR3 is TGCGCCAGCAGCCAAGACGCTAATTTGCACGGTGAGCAGTTCTTC. Residues: CASSQDANLHGEQFF.